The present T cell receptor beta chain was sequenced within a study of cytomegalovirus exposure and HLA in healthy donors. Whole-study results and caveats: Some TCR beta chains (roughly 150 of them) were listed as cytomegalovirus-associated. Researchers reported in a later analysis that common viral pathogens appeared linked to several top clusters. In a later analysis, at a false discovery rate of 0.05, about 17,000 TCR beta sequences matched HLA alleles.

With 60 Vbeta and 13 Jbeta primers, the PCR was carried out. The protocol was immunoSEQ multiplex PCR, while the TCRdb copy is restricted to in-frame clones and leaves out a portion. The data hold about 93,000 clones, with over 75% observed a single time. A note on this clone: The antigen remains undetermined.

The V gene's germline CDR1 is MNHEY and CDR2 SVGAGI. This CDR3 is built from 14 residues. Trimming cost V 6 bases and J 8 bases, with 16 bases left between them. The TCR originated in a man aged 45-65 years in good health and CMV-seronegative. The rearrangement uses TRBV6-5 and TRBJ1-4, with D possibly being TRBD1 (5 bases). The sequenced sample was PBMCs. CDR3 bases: TGTGCCAGCAGCTTCGGCGGGGGAGTCGAAAAACTGTTTTTT. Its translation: CASSFGGGVEKLFF.